The rows below give T cell receptor beta chains drawn from one sample of a study of T cells in Graves' hyperthyroidism and ophthalmopathy. Using its own MiXCR run on the multiplex PCR reads, TCRdb lists one record per CDR3 protein. The sample has some 760,000 distinct CDR3 sequences, 11% to 15% seen once; the top ten hold roughly a tenth. The specimen was blood. The receptors here all came from a woman under 30 with Graves' hyperthyroidism. CDR3s include the opening cysteine and the closing phenylalanine or tryptophan. Each record gives: clone size, V gene, J gene, D gene, CDR3 protein, CDR3 DNA. A D gene is named only where the DNA matches it firmly. Clone size is stated in some rows and not others, as once, few, many or a class when expanded.

many	TRBV2	TRBJ2-5	NA	CASSDVVIQETQYF	TGTGCCAGCAGTGACGTGGTGATCCAAGAGACCCAGTACTTC
few	TRBV6-1	TRBJ2-7	TRBD1	CASSPSTDRGYEQYF	TGTGCCAGCAGTCCTTCCACGGACAGGGGCTACGAGCAGTACTTC
NA	TRBV6-1	TRBJ2-3	TRBD2	CASSDWGLASDTQYF	TGTGCCAGCAGTGATTGGGGACTAGCCTCAGATACGCAGTATTTT
few	TRBV12-3/TRBV12-4	TRBJ2-5	NA	CASSNTWAETQYF	TGTGCCAGCAGTAACACCTGGGCAGAGACCCAGTACTTC
many	TRBV9	TRBJ1-1	TRBD1	CASSVATGGVTEAFF	TGTGCCAGCAGCGTAGCTACAGGGGGCGTGACTGAAGCTTTCTTT
many	TRBV5-1	TRBJ2-1	NA	CASSLFSLYEQFF	TGCGCCAGCAGCTTGTTTAGCCTCTATGAGCAGTTCTTC
NA	TRBV10-3	TRBJ2-7	NA	CAISKQGQDVYEQYF	TGTGCCATCAGTAAACAGGGCCAAGATGTCTACGAGCAGTACTTC
many	TRBV15	TRBJ1-1	NA	CATSREAGITEAFF	TGTGCCACCAGCAGAGAGGCAGGGATCACTGAAGCTTTCTTT
few	TRBV7-9	TRBJ2-5	NA	CASSLVGGSTTRETQYF	TGTGCCAGCAGCTTAGTTGGAGGGTCCACCACCAGGGAGACCCAGTACTTC
many	TRBV30	TRBJ2-7	NA	CAWSPALGEQYF	TGTGCCTGGAGTCCCGCTCTGGGCGAGCAGTACTTC
many	TRBV5-8	TRBJ1-1	NA	CASSLDRKAEAFF	TGTGCCAGCAGCTTGGACAGGAAAGCTGAAGCTTTCTTT
NA	TRBV6-2/TRBV6-3	TRBJ2-2	TRBD2	CASSHSGGNTGELFF	TGTGCCAGCAGTCATAGCGGGGGGAACACCGGGGAGCTGTTTTTT
NA	TRBV24-1	TRBJ2-1	TRBD2	CATSEDSGSFYNEQFF	TGTGCCACCAGCGAGGATAGCGGGAGTTTCTACAATGAGCAGTTCTTC
many	TRBV12-3/TRBV12-4	TRBJ1-1	NA	CASSFTILSFMNTEAFF	TGTGCCAGCAGCTTTACTATACTAAGTTTCATGAACACTGAAGCTTTCTTT
NA	TRBV5-5	TRBJ1-2	NA	CASSLVGQTIYGYTF	TGTGCCAGCAGCTTGGTGGGGCAGACCATCTATGGCTACACCTTC
many	TRBV4-2	TRBJ2-7	NA	CASSQEFAETTYEQYF	TGTGCCAGCAGCCAAGAATTCGCGGAGACCACCTACGAGCAGTACTTC
NA	TRBV7-2	TRBJ1-1	TRBD1	CASLRGRGNTEAFF	TGTGCCAGCCTCAGGGGGCGAGGGAACACTGAAGCTTTCTTT
once	TRBV2	TRBJ2-1	TRBD2	CASSAGTSGSDPYNEQFF	TGTGCCAGCAGTGCCGGGACTAGCGGGAGTGACCCCTACAATGAGCAGTTCTTC
NA	TRBV18	TRBJ2-6	NA	CASSPPTGRSGANVLTF	TGTGCCAGCTCACCACCTACAGGGCGCTCTGGGGCCAACGTCCTGACTTTC
many	TRBV6-5	TRBJ1-6	NA	CASSYSPLGRRGSPLHF	TGTGCCAGCAGTTACTCCCCTCTGGGCAGGCGGGGGTCACCCCTCCACTTT
many	TRBV12-3/TRBV12-4	TRBJ1-5	TRBD1	CASSFFPGQGRQPQHF	TGTGCCAGCAGTTTCTTCCCCGGACAGGGAAGACAGCCCCAGCATTTT
NA	TRBV6-2/TRBV6-3	TRBJ2-1	NA	CASSYPSERFF	TGTGCCAGCAGTTACCCGAGCGAGAGGTTCTTC
many	TRBV20-1	TRBJ2-7	NA	CSARTGFKYEQYF	TGCAGTGCTAGGACGGGATTCAAATACGAGCAGTACTTC
many	TRBV5-1	TRBJ2-1	TRBD2	CASSQGTSGSYEQFF	TGCGCCAGCAGTCAGGGGACTAGCGGGAGTTATGAGCAGTTCTTC
many	TRBV20-1	TRBJ1-6	NA	CSASRQSLNSPLHF	TGCAGTGCTAGCAGACAGTCCCTTAATTCACCCCTCCACTTT
few	TRBV13	TRBJ2-7	NA	CASSLFEGDEQYF	TGTGCCAGCAGCTTATTCGAGGGTGACGAGCAGTACTTC
NA	TRBV24-1	TRBJ2-1	NA	CATSDLRGRASGDEQFF	TGTGCCACCAGTGATTTGAGGGGGAGGGCCTCAGGAGATGAGCAGTTCTTC
many	TRBV7-8	TRBJ2-1	NA	CASRLGTTYNEQFF	TGTGCCAGTCGCTTAGGAACCACCTACAATGAGCAGTTCTTC
NA	TRBV29-1	TRBJ2-7	NA	CSAVGLSSYEQYF	TGCAGCGCCGTAGGACTTAGCTCCTACGAGCAGTACTTC
many	TRBV28	TRBJ2-7	NA	CASSRLSSYEQYF	TGTGCCAGCAGCCGACTGAGCTCCTACGAGCAGTACTTC
many	TRBV7-8	TRBJ2-3	NA	CASTQGRLTDTQYF	TGTGCCAGCACCCAAGGGAGACTAACAGATACGCAGTATTTT
many	TRBV11-3	TRBJ1-4	NA	CASSLAPTNEKLFF	TGTGCCAGCAGCTTAGCACCAACTAATGAAAAACTGTTTTTT